The T cell receptor beta chain under discussion was sequenced for a study of spatial heterogeneity in lung cancer. Study-level results: Ubiquitous expanded tumor TCRs appeared in blood more at resection than follow-up.

This CDR3 contains 14 residues. Trimming cost V 4 bases and J 4 bases; bases outside gene matches: 6. Germline loops: CDR1 LNHDA, CDR2 SQIVND (reference sequence). This clonotype was detected ten times or more. Antigen unknown. Described time point: sample taken at primary tumor resection. Whole RNA obtained from tumor, nontumor lung or frozen PBMC underwent sequencing without sorting. The donor population consisted of approximately 68 patients with untreated, early-stage non-small cell lung cancer. Each TCR cDNA molecule carried a unique molecular identifier. From the 5' RACE reads, TCRdb called clonotypes with MiXCR, one entry per CDR3 protein. The repertoire consists of approximately 92,000 distinct CDR3 sequences, with about 12% occurring once and the leading ten covering over 40%.

J is TRBJ1-2 and V is TRBV19, with 7 bases fitting TRBD1. This sample comprised PBMCs, obtained at surgery. This clonotype was obtained from a male donor with early-stage non-small cell lung cancer. The CDR3 coding sequence is TGTGCCAGTAGTACCGGGACAGCTGTCTATGGCTACACCTTC. It specifies CASSTGTAVYGYTF.